This T cell receptor beta chain came from a study of CXCR3-negative and CXCR3-positive naive CD8 T cells. This CDR3 is 12 amino acids long. Germline V lookup: CDR1 SQVTM, CDR2 ANQGSEA. Among CD8+ T cells, naive ones were CD45RO-CCR7+CD27+CD95-. Study results and caveats: Between one naive subset and the other, surface CD5 was comparable, and TCR strength was inferred from TRB CDR3 properties. Each naive subset displayed comparably high diversity, whereas memory CD8+ cells displayed much lower diversity. TRBV-TRBJ usage was alike in naive CXCR3-negative and CXCR3-positive cells but differed in memory cells.

In regard to this clonotype: The antigen remains undetermined.

Each TRB cDNA library was prepared by 5' RACE (with UMI labels). TCRdb re-called the 5' RACE reads and gives one entry per CDR3 protein, without DNA. Its table lists over 100,000 distinct CDR3 sequences. The receptor comes from a human donor in good health. Some clones in this sample may be carry-over from other donors' samples. Source material: naive CXCR3- CD8+ T cells from blood. This sample's subset: CD45RO-CCR7+CD27+CD95- naive CD8+ T cells lacking CXCR3 (TNR3-). This chain uses TRBV29-1 with TRBJ1-2. Here the CDR3 reads CSVEPQSYGYTF.